Listed below are T cell receptor beta chains from one sample, sequenced in a study of cytomegalovirus exposure and HLA in healthy donors. TCRdb's table, derived via immunoSEQ multiplex PCR, lists solely in-frame clones and lacks some. The repertoire shows more than 200,000 clones; the top ten hold about 0.9%. Sequencing was carried out using PBMCs. The origin of the receptors is a woman aged 25 to 45 in good health and CMV-seropositive. Both conserved end residues are part of each CDR3. A D gene is named only where the DNA matches it firmly.

-	TRBV4-2	TRBJ1-1	CASSQDGEGLNTEAFF	TGTGCCAGCAGCCAAGATGGGGAGGGATTAAACACTGAAGCTTTCTTT
TRBD2	TRBV2	TRBJ2-7	CASNSVTSGTYEQYF	TGTGCCAGCAACTCGGTCACTAGCGGCACCTACGAGCAGTACTTC
TRBD1	TRBV30	TRBJ1-6	CAWSVGWDRLSYNSPLHF	TGTGCCTGGAGTGTAGGCTGGGACAGGTTATCCTATAATTCACCCCTCCACTTT
TRBD2	TRBV29-1	TRBJ2-3	CTCGSGTDTQYF	TGCACCTGCGGGAGCGGGACAGATACGCAGTATTTT
-	TRBV11-2	TRBJ1-6	CASRLTGYNSPLHF	TGTGCCAGCAGACTTACCGGCTATAATTCACCCCTCCACTTT
-	TRBV2	TRBJ1-1	CASRAPGTEAFF	TGTGCCAGCAGGGCTCCGGGGACTGAAGCTTTCTTT
-	TRBV19	TRBJ1-2	CASTNREPLDRNGYTF	TGTGCCAGTACGAACAGGGAACCGCTTGATCGCAATGGCTACACCTTC
TRBD1	TRBV5-6	TRBJ2-6	CASINDRGLNSGANVLTF	TGTGCCAGCATTAACGACAGGGGTCTAAACTCTGGGGCCAACGTCCTGACTTTC
-	TRBV4-2	TRBJ2-2	CASSQDMGHTGELFF	TGTGCCAGCAGCCAAGATATGGGCCACACCGGGGAGCTGTTTTTT
TRBD1	TRBV6-1	TRBJ2-5	CASRQGSQETQYF	TGTGCCAGCAGACAGGGGTCCCAAGAGACCCAGTACTTC
-	TRBV7-8	TRBJ1-4	CASSLERGNNEKLFF	TGTGCCAGCAGCTTAGAGCGAGGGAATAATGAAAAACTGTTTTTT
-	TRBV5-1	TRBJ1-2	CASSPLQGSGGYTF	TGCGCCAGCAGCCCACTACAGGGATCTGGAGGCTACACCTTC
TRBD1	TRBV4-1	TRBJ1-1	CASSQQGQGNTEAFF	TGCGCCAGCAGCCAACAGGGACAGGGGAACACTGAAGCTTTCTTT
TRBD1	TRBV30	TRBJ1-6	CAWSQGARENSPLHF	TGTGCCTGGAGTCAGGGGGCGCGGGAGAATTCACCCCTCCACTTT
-	TRBV11-3	TRBJ2-1	CASSRLDNEQFF	TGTGCCAGCAGCCGTCTCGACAATGAGCAGTTCTTC
TRBD1	TRBV5-6	TRBJ2-3	CASSTGTGGNTDTQYF	TGTGCCAGCAGCACGGGGACAGGGGGAAACACAGATACGCAGTATTTT
TRBD1	TRBV10-3	TRBJ2-6	CAISGTGSSGANVLTF	TGTGCCATTTCCGGGACAGGGAGCTCTGGGGCCAACGTCCTGACTTTC
-	TRBV19	TRBJ1-1	CASTRAREDTEAFF	TGTGCCAGTACCCGGGCCCGGGAGGACACTGAAGCTTTCTTT
-	TRBV9	TRBJ1-2	CASSGGVVRYTF	TGTGCCAGCAGCGGGGGGGTTGTACGCTACACCTTC
-	TRBV5-1	TRBJ2-5	CASSVTVQETQYF	TGCGCCAGCAGCGTGACAGTACAAGAGACCCAGTACTTC